This is a list of T cell receptor beta chains from one sample in a study of blood T cell repertoires in COVID-19. Sequencing was performed with immunoSEQ multiplex PCR; in TCRdb, only in-frame clones are kept and a portion is missing. The table lists fewer than 200,000 clones, about four fifths of them singletons. The source material was peripheral blood. Receptor source: a woman of 80 years or more with COVID-19, enrolled during active disease. Each CDR3 is given with its conserved first and last residue. The order of the fields is D gene, V gene, clone size, J gene, CDR3 protein. The D gene is left open where the match is weak. Size tells how often a clone was seen (once, few, many) or the class of an expanded clone, and some rows leave it out.

NA,TRBV7-2,NA,TRBJ2-3,CASSLRGAGADTQYF
TRBD1,TRBV5-1,NA,TRBJ1-2,CASSPGGTGGYYGYTF
TRBD1,TRBV20-1,few,TRBJ1-2,CSASRDSNYGYTF
TRBD2,TRBV4-2,NA,TRBJ2-1,CASSQSTSGGPGYNEQFF
NA,TRBV7-8,NA,TRBJ1-5,CASSLGRDQPQHF
TRBD1,TRBV28,NA,TRBJ1-2,CASSLVDRGRGYTF
NA,TRBV11-3,NA,TRBJ2-3,CASSLDQLADTQYF
NA,TRBV19,few,TRBJ2-7,CASSDGASFPLFYEQYF
NA,TRBV29-1,NA,TRBJ1-1,CSVERRLNTEAFF
NA,TRBV30,NA,TRBJ1-2,CALTGGANYGYTF
TRBD1,TRBV12-5,NA,TRBJ2-1,CASGLVLGAGGWVNEQFF
TRBD1,TRBV7-2,NA,TRBJ2-6,CASSLRTGVESTGANVLTF
NA,TRBV2,NA,TRBJ2-7,CASGGDGSYEQYF
NA,TRBV18,NA,TRBJ2-5,CASSPRARTDSQETQYF
NA,TRBV7-9,NA,TRBJ2-1,CASSGRTGFYEQFF
TRBD1,TRBV7-9,NA,TRBJ1-4,CASSLLVTGGAKLFF
NA,TRBV13,NA,TRBJ2-7,CASSSNRVPYEQYF
TRBD2,TRBV7-2,few,TRBJ2-5,CASSLESGGGETQYF
NA,TRBV27,NA,TRBJ2-1,CASRGSSGFSYNEQFF
NA,TRBV19,NA,TRBJ1-5,CASSIQGVNQPQHF
TRBD1,TRBV19,NA,TRBJ1-1,CATGQGNTEAFF
NA,TRBV12-3/TRBV12-4,NA,TRBJ2-2,CASRSLPGELFF
TRBD1,TRBV19,NA,TRBJ1-3,CASNDRGRGSGNTIYF
TRBD2,TRBV2,NA,TRBJ2-5,CASSGRTSRETQYF
NA,TRBV4-1,NA,TRBJ1-1,CASSPRRGMNTEAFF
TRBD1,TRBV5-4,NA,TRBJ1-1,CASKSGGLGDTEAFF
TRBD1,TRBV2,NA,TRBJ2-2,CASSLDRVNTGELFF
NA,TRBV19,NA,TRBJ1-2,CASSIDGPVGYTF
TRBD2,TRBV5-4,NA,TRBJ2-5,CASSPAGLVGETQYF
TRBD1,TRBV30,NA,TRBJ1-6,CASQGQSSYNSPLHF
TRBD2,TRBV18,once,TRBJ2-3,CASSPGLAPPDTQYF
TRBD2,TRBV11-2,few,TRBJ2-3,CASSLASGVVTQYF
NA,TRBV18,NA,TRBJ2-6,CASSPRGASGANVLTF
TRBD2,TRBV7-9,NA,TRBJ2-7,CASSSPGLATEQYF
TRBD2,TRBV19,few,TRBJ2-5,CASMGLAGSGETQYF
TRBD1,TRBV2,NA,TRBJ1-1,CASSRDRGSEAFF
NA,TRBV15,few,TRBJ2-1,CATTPSYGSYNEQFF
NA,TRBV12-3/TRBV12-4,NA,TRBJ2-5,CASRLAQETQYF
NA,TRBV7-9,once,TRBJ1-4,CASSLGQGIHEKLFF
NA,TRBV11-2,NA,TRBJ1-2,CASSLGGVGINYGYTF
NA,TRBV12-3/TRBV12-4,NA,TRBJ2-7,CASSLGLSYEQYF
TRBD1,TRBV13,NA,TRBJ1-2,CASNDRDSLFYGYTF
TRBD2,TRBV28,few,TRBJ2-1,CASGGAGLATYNEQFF
NA,TRBV19,NA,TRBJ1-2,CASSWAGTNYGYTF
TRBD2,TRBV5-1,once,TRBJ2-1,CASSFGRLAGKDEQFF
NA,TRBV14,NA,TRBJ1-1,CASSYSRSTEAFF
TRBD1,TRBV3-1/TRBV3-2,NA,TRBJ2-7,CASSQGRGQGVYEQYF
TRBD1,TRBV2,NA,TRBJ2-1,CASSSWTGRHNEQFF
NA,TRBV29-1,NA,TRBJ2-1,CSVAAGFYNEQFF
NA,TRBV5-6,NA,TRBJ1-2,CASSSVRGGVGDGYTF
TRBD1,TRBV18,NA,TRBJ1-4,CASSPRGTDTNEKLFF